These 5 T cell receptor beta chains came from one sample sequenced in a study of blood T cell repertoires in COVID-19. Clones were sequenced by immunoSEQ multiplex PCR, and TCRdb holds only the in-frame ones, with some missing. The table records some 700,000 clones, around 90% of them present only once. Sequencing used peripheral blood. The origin of the receptors is a woman aged 18-29 years with acute or convalescent COVID-19.

V usage is TRBV5-1 and J usage is TRBJ2-2; TRBD2 might be the D (5 bases). The V end lost 5 bases, the J end lost 0 bases, and 11 bases lay between the germline ends. This CDR3 has 15 residues. Germline CDR1 SGHRS, CDR2 YFSETQ. The CDR3 nucleotides are TGCGCCAGCAGAGGCGTCGGGACGAACACCGGGGAGCTGTTTTTT. It encodes CASRGVGTNTGELFF.

The chain is built from TRBV7-9 and TRBJ2-2; D unclear. The germline V gene has CDR1 SEHNR and CDR2 FQNEAQ (reference sequence). Trimming shortened V by 5 bases and J by 2 bases, and 6 bases separated the two germline ends. The CDR3 spans 13 residues. The CDR3 is CASSPRNTGELFF. The DNA for the CDR3 is TGTGCCAGCAGCCCCCGTAACACCGGGGAGCTGTTTTTT.

This chain uses TRBV6-6 with TRBJ1-2, with D maybe TRBD1 (5 bases). This CDR3 is 16 amino acids long. V lost 7 bases to trimming and J lost 7 bases, with 25 bases between them. Germline loops: CDR1 MNHNY, CDR2 SVGAGI (reference sequence). In nucleotides, the CDR3 is TGTGCCAGCACCTCAAGCGCCTCACAGGAACTATTTGGCTACACCTTC. Translation: CASTSSASQELFGYTF.

The CDR3 sequence: CASKRAGDTDRYGYTF. The CDR3 region has the DNA TGTGCCAGTAAAAGGGCGGGGGATACGGATAGGTATGGCTACACCTTC. This rearrangement joins TRBV19 to TRBJ1-2; D perhaps matches TRBD1 (5 bases). Germline-derived CDR1 and CDR2 are LNHDA and SQIVND (reference sequence). The CDR3 length is 16 residues. Trimming pared 7 bases from V and 5 bases from J, leaving 23 bases between.

The chain is built from TRBV5-4 and TRBJ2-1; 7 positions match TRBD1. With V trimmed by 3 bases and J by 4 bases, 7 bases remained unmatched. CDR3 length equals 15 residues. Germline V CDR1 and CDR2: SGHNT, YYREEE (reference sequence). The CDR3 coding sequence is TGTGCCAGCAGCTCCGGGACAGAATTTTACAATGAGCAGTTCTTC. Encoded protein: CASSSGTEFYNEQFF.